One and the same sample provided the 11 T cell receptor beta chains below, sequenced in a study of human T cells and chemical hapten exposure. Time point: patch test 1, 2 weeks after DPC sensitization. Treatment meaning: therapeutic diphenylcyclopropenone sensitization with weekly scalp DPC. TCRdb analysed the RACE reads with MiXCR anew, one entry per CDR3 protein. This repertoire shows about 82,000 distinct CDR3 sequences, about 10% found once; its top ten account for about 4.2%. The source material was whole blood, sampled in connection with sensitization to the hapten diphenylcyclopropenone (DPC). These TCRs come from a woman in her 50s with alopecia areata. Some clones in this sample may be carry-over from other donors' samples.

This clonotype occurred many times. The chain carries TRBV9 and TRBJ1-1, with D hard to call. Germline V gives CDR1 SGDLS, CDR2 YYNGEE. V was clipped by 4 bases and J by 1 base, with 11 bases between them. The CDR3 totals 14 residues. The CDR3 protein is CASSRQHENTEAFF. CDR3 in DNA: TGTGCCAGCAGCCGTCAACACGAGAACACTGAAGCTTTCTTT.

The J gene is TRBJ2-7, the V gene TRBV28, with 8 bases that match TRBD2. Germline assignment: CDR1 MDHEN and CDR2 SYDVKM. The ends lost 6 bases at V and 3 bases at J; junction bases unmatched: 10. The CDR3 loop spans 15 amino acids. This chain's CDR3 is CASSSLMSGGYEQYF. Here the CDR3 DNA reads TGTGCCAGCAGCAGTTTAATGAGCGGGGGCTACGAGCAGTACTTC.

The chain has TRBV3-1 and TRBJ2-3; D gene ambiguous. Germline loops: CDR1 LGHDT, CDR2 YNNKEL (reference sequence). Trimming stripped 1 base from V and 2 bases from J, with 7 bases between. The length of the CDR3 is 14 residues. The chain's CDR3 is CASSQGLNTDTQYF. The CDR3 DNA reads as TGTGCCAGCAGCCAAGGACTTAACACAGATACGCAGTATTTT.

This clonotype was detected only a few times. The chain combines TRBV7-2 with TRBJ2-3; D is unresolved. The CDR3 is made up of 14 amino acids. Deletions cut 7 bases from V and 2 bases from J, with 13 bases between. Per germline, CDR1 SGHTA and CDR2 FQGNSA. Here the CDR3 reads CASTLGVPTDTQYF. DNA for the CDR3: TGTGCCAGCACGCTTGGTGTCCCCACAGATACGCAGTATTTT.

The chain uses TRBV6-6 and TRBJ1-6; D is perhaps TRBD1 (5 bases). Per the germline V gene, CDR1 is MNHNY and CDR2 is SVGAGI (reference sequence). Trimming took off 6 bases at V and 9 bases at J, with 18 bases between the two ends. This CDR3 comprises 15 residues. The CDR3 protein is CASRKQDSTTSPLHF. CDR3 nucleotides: TGTGCCAGCAGAAAACAGGACTCTACTACTTCACCCCTCCACTTT.

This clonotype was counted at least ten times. CDR3 loop: CSASSSGGEVSTDTQYF. DNA for the CDR3: TGCAGTGCCAGCTCTAGCGGGGGGGAAGTAAGCACAGATACGCAGTATTTT. The gene calls are TRBV20-1 and TRBJ2-3, with 12 bases lining up with TRBD2. This CDR3 has 17 amino acids. The junction had 10 bases not matched to a gene; V was cut back by 6 bases and J by 0 bases. The germline V gene encodes CDR1 DFQATT and CDR2 SNEGSKA (reference sequence).

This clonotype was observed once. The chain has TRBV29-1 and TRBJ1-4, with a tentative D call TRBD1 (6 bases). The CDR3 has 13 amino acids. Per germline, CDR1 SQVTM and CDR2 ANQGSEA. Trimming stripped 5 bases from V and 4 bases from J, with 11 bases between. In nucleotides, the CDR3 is TGCAGCGTTCGGGACACCAGTAATGAAAAACTGTTTTTT. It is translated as CSVRDTSNEKLFF.

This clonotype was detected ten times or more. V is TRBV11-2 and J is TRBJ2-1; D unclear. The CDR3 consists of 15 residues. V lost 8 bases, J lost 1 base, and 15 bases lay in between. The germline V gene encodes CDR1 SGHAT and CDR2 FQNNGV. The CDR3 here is CASGSSLGSYNEQFF. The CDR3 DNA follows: TGTGCCAGCGGCTCCTCGTTAGGTTCCTACAATGAGCAGTTCTTC.

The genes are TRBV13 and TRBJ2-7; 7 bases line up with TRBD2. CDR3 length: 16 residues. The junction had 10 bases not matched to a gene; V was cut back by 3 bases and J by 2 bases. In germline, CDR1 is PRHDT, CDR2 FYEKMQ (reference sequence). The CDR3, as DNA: TGTGCCAGCAGCTTTTTTGGCGGGGGACCTACCTACGAGCAGTACTTC. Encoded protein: CASSFFGGGPTYEQYF.

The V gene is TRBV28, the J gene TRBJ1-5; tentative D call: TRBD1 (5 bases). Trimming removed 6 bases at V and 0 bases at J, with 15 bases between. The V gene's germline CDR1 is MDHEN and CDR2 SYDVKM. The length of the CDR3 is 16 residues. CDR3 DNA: TGTGCCAGCAGCTGGACTGGGGGGTCTAGCAATCAGCCCCAGCATTTT. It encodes CASSWTGGSSNQPQHF. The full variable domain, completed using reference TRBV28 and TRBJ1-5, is DVKVTQSSRYLVKRTGEKVFLECVQDMDHENMFWYRQDPGLGLRLIYFSYDVKMKEKGDIPEGYSVSREKKERFSLILESASTNQTSMYLCASSWTGGSSNQPQHFGDGTRLSIL.

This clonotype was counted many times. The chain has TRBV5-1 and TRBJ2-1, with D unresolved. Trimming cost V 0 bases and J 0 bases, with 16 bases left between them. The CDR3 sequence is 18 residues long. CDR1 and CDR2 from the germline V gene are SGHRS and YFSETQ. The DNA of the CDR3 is TGCGCCAGCAGCTTGGGTCGAGGTACTATTAGCTCCTACAATGAGCAGTTCTTC. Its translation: CASSLGRGTISSYNEQFF.